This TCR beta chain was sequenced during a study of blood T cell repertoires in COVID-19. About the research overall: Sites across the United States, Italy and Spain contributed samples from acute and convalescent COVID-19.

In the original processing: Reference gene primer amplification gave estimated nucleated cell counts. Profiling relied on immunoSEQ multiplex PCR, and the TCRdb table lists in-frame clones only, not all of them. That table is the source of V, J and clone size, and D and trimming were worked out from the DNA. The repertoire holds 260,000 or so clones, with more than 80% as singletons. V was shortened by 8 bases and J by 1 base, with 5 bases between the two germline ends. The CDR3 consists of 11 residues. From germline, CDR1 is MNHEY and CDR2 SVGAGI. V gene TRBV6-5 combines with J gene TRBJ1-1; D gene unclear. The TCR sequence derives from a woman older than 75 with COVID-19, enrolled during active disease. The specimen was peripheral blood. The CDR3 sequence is CASRRNTEAFF. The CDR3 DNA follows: TGTGCCAGCCGTAGGAACACTGAAGCTTTCTTT.